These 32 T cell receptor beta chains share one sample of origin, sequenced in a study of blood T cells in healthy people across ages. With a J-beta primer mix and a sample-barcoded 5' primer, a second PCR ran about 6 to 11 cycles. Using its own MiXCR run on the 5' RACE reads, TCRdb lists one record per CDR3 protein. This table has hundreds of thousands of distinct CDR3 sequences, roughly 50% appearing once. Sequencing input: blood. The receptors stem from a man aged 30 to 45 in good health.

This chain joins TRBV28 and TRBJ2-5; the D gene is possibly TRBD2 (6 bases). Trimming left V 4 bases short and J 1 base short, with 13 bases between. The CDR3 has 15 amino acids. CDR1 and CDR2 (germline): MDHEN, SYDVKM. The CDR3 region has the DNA TGTGCCAGCAGTTCTCAACGGGGGACCCAAGAGACCCAGTACTTC. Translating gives CASSSQRGTQETQYF. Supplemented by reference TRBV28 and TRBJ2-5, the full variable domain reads DVKVTQSSRYLVKRTGEKVFLECVQDMDHENMFWYRQDPGLGLRLIYFSYDVKMKEKGDIPEGYSVSREKKERFSLILESASTNQTSMYLCASSSQRGTQETQYFGPGTRLLVL.

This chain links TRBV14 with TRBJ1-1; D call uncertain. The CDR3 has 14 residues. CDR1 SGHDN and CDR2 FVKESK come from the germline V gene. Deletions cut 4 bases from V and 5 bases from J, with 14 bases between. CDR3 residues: CASSLPGGTTEAFF. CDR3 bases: TGTGCCAGCAGCCTCCCGGGCGGAACAACTGAAGCTTTCTTT.

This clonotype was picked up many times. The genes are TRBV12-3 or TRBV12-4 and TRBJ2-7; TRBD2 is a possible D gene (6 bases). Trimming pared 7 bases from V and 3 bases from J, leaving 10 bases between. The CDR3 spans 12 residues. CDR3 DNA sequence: TGTGCCAGCACCGGGACTGGCTACGAGCAGTACTTC. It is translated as CASTGTGYEQYF.

The DNA for the CDR3 is TGCAGTGCTAGAACCCCTAGCGGGGGGGCCGGTACGCAGTATTTT. This codes for CSARTPSGGAGTQYF. The chain recombines TRBV20-1 with TRBJ2-3; 12 bases fit TRBD2. Looked up from germline, CDR1 is DFQATT and CDR2 is SNEGSKA (reference sequence). The CDR3 contains 15 residues. After removal of 2 bases from V and 8 bases from J, the junction contained 8 bases not matched to a gene.

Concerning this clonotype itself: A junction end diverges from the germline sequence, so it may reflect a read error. CDR3 region: CGVVGRTGELFF. The CDR3 DNA follows: TGCGGCGTTGTGGGTCGGACCGGGGAGCTGTTTTTT. This chain links TRBV29-1 with TRBJ2-2; D unclear. The germline gives CDR1 SQVTM, CDR2 ANQGSEA. The CDR3 totals 12 residues.

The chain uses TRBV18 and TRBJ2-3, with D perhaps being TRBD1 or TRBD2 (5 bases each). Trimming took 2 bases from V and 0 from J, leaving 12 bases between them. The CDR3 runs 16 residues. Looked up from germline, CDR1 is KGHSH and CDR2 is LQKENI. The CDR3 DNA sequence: TGTGCCAGCTCACCAGACGGGGCCGCTAGCACAGATACGCAGTATTTT. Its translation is CASSPDGAASTDTQYF.

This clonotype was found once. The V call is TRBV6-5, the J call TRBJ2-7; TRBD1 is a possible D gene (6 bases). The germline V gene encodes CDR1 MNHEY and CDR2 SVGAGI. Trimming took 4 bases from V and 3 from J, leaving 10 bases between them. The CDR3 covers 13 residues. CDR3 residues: CASSSLQGYEQYF. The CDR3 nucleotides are TGTGCCAGCAGTTCTCTACAGGGCTACGAGCAGTACTTC.

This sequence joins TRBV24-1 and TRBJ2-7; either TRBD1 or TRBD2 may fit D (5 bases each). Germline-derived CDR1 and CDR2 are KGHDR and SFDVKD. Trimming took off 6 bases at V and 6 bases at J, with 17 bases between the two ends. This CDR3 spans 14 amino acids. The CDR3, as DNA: TGTGCCACCAGTCGGGCAGGGAGTGTTGTCGAGCAGTACTTC. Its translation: CATSRAGSVVEQYF.

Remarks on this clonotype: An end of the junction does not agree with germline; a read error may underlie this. CDR3 bases: TGTGCCAGCAGAGGTGTCGGGACAGGCACGGATACGCAGTATTTT. Translating it yields CASRGVGTGTDTQYF. V is TRBV27 and J is TRBJ2-3; 8 bases map to TRBD1. This CDR3 comprises 15 residues. CDR1 and CDR2 (germline): MNHEY, SMNVEV (reference sequence).

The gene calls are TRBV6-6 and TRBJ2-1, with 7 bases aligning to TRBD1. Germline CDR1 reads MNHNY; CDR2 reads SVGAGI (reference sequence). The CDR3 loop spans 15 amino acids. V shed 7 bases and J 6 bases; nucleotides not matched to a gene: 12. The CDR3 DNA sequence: TGTGCCAGCACCGAACCGGGACAGCCCCCCAATGAGCAGTTCTTC. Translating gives CASTEPGQPPNEQFF.

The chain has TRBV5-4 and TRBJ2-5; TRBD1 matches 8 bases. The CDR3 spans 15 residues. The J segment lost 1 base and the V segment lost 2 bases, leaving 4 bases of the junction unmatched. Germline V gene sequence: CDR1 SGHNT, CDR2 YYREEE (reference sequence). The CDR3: CASSFETGVQETQYF. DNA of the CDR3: TGTGCCAGCAGCTTCGAGACAGGGGTCCAAGAGACCCAGTACTTC.

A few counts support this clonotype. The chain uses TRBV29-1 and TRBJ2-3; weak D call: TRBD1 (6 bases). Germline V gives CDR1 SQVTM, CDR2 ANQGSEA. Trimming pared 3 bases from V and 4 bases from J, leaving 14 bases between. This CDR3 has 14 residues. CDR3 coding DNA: TGCAGCGTTGAGTACAGGGATATCGCAGATACGCAGTATTTT. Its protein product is CSVEYRDIADTQYF.

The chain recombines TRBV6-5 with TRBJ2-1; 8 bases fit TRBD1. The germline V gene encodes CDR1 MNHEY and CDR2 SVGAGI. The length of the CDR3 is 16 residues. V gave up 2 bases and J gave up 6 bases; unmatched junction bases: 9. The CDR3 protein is CASSYGTGGHLNEQFF. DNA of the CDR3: TGTGCCAGCAGTTACGGGACAGGAGGGCACCTCAATGAGCAGTTCTTC.

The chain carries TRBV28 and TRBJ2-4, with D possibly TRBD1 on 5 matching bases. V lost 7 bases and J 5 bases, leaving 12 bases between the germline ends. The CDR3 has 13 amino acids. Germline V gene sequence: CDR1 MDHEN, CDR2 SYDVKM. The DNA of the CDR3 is TGTGCCAGCAAGCAGGGTCAGGAAAACATTCAGTACTTC. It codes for CASKQGQENIQYF.

The CDR3 protein is CAWTQGYRYEQYF. The CDR3 region has the DNA TGTGCCTGGACACAGGGATACAGGTACGAGCAGTACTTC. V is TRBV30 and J is TRBJ2-7; tentative D call: TRBD1 (6 bases). Germline assignment: CDR1 GTSNPN and CDR2 SVGIG (reference sequence). The CDR3 loop spans 13 amino acids. The V gene lost 4 bases and the J gene lost 4 bases, with 14 bases spanning the gap.

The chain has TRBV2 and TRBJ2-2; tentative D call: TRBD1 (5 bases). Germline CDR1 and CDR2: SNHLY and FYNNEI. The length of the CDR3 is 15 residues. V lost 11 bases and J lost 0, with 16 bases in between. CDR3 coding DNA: TGTGCCGGCGTAGGTAGGGGCCCGAACACCGGGGAGCTGTTTTTT. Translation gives CAGVGRGPNTGELFF.

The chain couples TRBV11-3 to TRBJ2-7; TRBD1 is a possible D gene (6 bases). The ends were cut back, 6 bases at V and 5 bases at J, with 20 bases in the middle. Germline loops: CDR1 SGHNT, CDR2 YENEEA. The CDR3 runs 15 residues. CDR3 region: CASRSNTGKLDEQYF. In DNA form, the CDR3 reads TGTGCCAGCAGATCAAATACAGGGAAACTAGACGAGCAGTACTTC.

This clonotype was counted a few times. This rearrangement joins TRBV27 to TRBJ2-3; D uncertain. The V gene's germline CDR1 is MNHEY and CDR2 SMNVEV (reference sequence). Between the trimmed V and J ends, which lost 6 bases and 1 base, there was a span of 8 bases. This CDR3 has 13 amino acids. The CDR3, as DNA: TGTGCCAGCAGAGCCTCAGGCACAGATACGCAGTATTTT. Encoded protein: CASRASGTDTQYF.

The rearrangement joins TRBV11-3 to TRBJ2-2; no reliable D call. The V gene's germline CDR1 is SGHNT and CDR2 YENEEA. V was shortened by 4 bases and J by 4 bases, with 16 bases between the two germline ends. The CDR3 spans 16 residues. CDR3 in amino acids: CASSSSSMGPTGELFF. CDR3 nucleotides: TGTGCCAGCAGCTCCAGCTCGATGGGTCCCACCGGGGAGCTGTTTTTT.

The CDR3 loop is CAWSTSGGTYEQYF. DNA of the CDR3: TGTGCCTGGAGCACTAGCGGGGGGACGTACGAGCAGTACTTC. The rearrangement links TRBV30 to TRBJ2-5; 12 bases agree with TRBD2. The J call may be incorrect, as the DNA end agrees better with TRBJ2-7. The CDR3 has 14 residues. From germline, CDR1 is GTSNPN and CDR2 SVGIG (reference sequence).

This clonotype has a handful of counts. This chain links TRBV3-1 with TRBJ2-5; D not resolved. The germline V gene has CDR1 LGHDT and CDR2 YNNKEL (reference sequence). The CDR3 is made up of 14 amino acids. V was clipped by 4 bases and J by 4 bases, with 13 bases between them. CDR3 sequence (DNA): TGTGCCAGCAGCCTACATTTGAGGCCAGAGACCCAGTACTTC. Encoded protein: CASSLHLRPETQYF.

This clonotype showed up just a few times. The CDR3 loop is CAISESSAGGGYTF. The CDR3 DNA reads as TGTGCCATCAGTGAGTCGTCAGCCGGTGGGGGCTACACCTTC. This chain joins TRBV10-3 and TRBJ1-2; unclear D gene. The CDR3 loop spans 14 amino acids. Germline V CDR1 and CDR2: ENHRY, SYGVKD. The germline V and J ends were trimmed by 0 bases and 8 bases, with 13 bases remaining between them.

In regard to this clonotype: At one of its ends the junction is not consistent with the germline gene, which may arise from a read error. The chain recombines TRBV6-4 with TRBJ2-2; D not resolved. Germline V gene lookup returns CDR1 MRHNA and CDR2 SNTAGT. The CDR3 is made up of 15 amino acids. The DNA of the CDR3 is TGTGCCAACAGTGAGAGAACGGAGAACACCGGGGAGCTGTTTTTT. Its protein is CANSERTENTGELFF.

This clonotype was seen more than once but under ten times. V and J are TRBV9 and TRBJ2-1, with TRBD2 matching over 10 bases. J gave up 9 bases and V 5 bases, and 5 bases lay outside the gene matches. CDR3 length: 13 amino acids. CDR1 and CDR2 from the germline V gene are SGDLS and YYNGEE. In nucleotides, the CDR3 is TGTGCCAGCAGAGCTAGCGGGGGCGGTGAGCAGTTCTTC. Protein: CASRASGGGEQFF.

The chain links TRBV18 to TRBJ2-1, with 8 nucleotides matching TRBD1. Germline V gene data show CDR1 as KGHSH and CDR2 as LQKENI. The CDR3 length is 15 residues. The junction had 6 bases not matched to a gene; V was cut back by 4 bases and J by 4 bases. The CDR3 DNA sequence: TGTGCCAGCTCACTCAAGACAGGGGCATACAATGAGCAGTTCTTC. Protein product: CASSLKTGAYNEQFF.

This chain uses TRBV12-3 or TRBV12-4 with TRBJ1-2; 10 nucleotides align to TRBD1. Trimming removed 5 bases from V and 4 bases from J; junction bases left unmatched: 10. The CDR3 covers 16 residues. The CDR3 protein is CASSDMGGTGVYGYTF. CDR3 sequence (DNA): TGTGCCAGCAGTGACATGGGCGGGACAGGGGTCTATGGCTACACCTTC.

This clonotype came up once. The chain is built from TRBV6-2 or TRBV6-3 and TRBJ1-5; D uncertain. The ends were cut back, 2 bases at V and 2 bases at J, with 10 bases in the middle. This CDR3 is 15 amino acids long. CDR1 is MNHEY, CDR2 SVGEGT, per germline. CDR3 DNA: TGTGCCAGCAGTTACAACCCCTTAGGCAATCAGCCCCAGCATTTT. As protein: CASSYNPLGNQPQHF.

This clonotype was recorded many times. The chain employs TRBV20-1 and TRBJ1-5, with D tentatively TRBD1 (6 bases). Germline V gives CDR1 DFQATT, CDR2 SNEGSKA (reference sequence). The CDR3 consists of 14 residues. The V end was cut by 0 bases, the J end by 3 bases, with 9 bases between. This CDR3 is CSARETGPNQPQHF. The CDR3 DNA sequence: TGCAGTGCTAGAGAAACAGGGCCCAATCAGCCCCAGCATTTT.

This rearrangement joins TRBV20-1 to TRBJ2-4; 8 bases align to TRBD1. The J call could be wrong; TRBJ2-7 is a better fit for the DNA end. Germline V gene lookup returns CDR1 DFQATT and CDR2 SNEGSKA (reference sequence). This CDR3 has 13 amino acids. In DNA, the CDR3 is TGCAGTGCTGGGACAGGTGTCGTGTACGAGCAGTACTTC. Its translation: CSAGTGVVYEQYF.

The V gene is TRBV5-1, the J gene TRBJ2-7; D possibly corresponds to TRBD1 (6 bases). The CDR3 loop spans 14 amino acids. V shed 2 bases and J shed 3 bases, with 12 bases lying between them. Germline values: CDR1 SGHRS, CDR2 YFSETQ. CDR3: CASSLPGQHYEQYF. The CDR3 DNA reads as TGCGCCAGCAGCTTACCGGGACAACACTACGAGCAGTACTTC. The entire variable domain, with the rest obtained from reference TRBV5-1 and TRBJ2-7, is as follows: KAGVTQTPRYLIKTRGQQVTLSCSPISGHRSVSWYQQTPGQGLQFLFEYFSETQRNKGNFPGRFSGRQFSNSRSEMNVSTLELGDSALYLCASSLPGQHYEQYFGPGTRLTVT.

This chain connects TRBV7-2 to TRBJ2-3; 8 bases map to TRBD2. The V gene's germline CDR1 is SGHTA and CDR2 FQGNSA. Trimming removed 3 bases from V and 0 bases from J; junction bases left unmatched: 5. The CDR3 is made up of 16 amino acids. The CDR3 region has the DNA TGTGCCAGCAGCTTTCAGGCTAGCGGGAGCACAGATACGCAGTATTTT. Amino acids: CASSFQASGSTDTQYF.

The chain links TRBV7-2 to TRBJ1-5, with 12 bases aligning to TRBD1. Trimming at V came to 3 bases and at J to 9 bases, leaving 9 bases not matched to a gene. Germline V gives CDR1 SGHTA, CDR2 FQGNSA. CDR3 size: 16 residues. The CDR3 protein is CASSLDGTGGFRPQHF. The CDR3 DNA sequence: TGTGCCAGCAGCTTGGACGGGACAGGGGGCTTTCGGCCCCAGCATTTT.